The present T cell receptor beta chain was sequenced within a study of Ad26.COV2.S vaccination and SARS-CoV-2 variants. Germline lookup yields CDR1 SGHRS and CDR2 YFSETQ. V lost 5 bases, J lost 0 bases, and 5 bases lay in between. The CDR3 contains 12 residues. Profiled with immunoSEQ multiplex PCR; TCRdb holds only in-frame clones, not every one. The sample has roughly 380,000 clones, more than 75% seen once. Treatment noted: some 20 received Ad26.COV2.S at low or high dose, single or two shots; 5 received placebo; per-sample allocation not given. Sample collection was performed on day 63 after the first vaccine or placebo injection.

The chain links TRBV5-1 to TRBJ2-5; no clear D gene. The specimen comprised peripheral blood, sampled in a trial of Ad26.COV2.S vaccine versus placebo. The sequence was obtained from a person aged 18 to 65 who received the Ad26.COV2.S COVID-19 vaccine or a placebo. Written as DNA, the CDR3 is TGCGCCAGCAGGACCAACCAAGAGACCCAGTACTTC. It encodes CASRTNQETQYF.